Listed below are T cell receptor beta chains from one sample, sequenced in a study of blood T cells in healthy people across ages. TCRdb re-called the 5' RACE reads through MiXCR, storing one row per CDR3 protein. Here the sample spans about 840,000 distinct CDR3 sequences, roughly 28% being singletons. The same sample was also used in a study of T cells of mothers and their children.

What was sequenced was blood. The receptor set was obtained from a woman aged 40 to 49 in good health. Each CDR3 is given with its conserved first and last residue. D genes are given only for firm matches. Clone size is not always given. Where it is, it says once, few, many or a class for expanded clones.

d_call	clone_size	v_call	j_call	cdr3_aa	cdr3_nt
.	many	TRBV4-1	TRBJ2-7	CASSQGSASYEQYF	TGCGCCAGCAGCCAGGGTTCAGCTTCCTACGAGCAGTACTTC
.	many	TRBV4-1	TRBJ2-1	CASSQAGSMGPYNEQFF	TGCGCCAGCAGCCAAGCCGGGTCCATGGGTCCCTACAATGAGCAGTTCTTC
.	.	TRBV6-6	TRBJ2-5	CASSDWTEYQETQYF	TGTGCCAGCAGTGACTGGACAGAGTACCAAGAGACCCAGTACTTC
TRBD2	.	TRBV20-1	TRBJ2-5	CSARDASGGRQETQYF	TGCAGTGCTAGAGATGCCAGCGGGGGGCGTCAGGAGACCCAGTACTTC
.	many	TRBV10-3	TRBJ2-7	CAISESISKGYEQYF	TGTGCCATCAGTGAGTCGATTAGCAAAGGCTACGAGCAGTACTTC
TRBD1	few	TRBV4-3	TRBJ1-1	CASSQIDRGRTEAFF	TGCGCCAGCAGCCAGATAGACAGGGGAAGGACTGAAGCTTTCTTT
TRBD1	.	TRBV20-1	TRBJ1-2	CSASNRGYGYTF	TGCAGTGCTTCGAACAGGGGATATGGCTACACCTTC
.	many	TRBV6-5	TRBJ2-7	CASSYSPPGESMVGRQSSYEQYF	TGTGCCAGCAGTTACTCCCCACCGGGCGAGTCTATGGTTGGTCGACAGAGCTCCTACGAGCAGTACTTC
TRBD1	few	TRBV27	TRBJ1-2	CASSLGQGFFYGYTF	TGTGCCAGCAGTTTGGGACAGGGATTCTTCTATGGCTACACCTTC
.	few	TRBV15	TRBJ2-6	CATRDSGANVLTF	TGTGCCACCAGGGACTCTGGGGCCAACGTCCTGACTTTC
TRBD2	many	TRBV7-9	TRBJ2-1	CASSTRTSGGYNEQFF	TGTGCCAGCAGCACGCGGACTAGCGGGGGGTACAATGAGCAGTTCTTC
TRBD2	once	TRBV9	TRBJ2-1	CASSVVSSGGGNEQFF	TGTGCCAGCAGCGTAGTTTCTAGCGGGGGGGGCAATGAGCAGTTCTTC
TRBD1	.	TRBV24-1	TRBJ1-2	CATSDVGQGGGYTF	TGTGCCACCAGTGACGTGGGACAGGGAGGTGGCTACACCTTC
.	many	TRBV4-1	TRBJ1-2	CASSQDHGGYGYTF	TGCGCCAGCAGCCAAGACCACGGGGGCTATGGCTACACCTTC
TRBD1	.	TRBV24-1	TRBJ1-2	CATSPGDRVFYGYTF	TGTGCCACTTCCCCGGGGGACAGGGTTTTCTATGGCTACACCTTC
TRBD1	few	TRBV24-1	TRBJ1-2	CATSDGTGGLYGYTF	TGTGCCACCAGTGATGGAACAGGGGGCCTCTATGGCTACACCTTC
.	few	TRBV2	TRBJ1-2	CASSRDFDGYTF	TGTGCCAGCTCACGGGATTTTGATGGCTACACCTTC
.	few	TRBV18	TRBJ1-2	CASSPPEGGGYGYTF	TGTGCCAGCTCACCACCGGAAGGGGGTGGCTATGGCTACACCTTC